This T cell receptor beta chain was retrieved from a study of T cells in Graves' hyperthyroidism and ophthalmopathy. The CDR3 regions of TCR beta were amplified from RNA transcripts. The TCR CDR3 first-round RT-PCR relied on the HTBI primer set. TCRdb used MiXCR to reprocess the multiplex PCR reads, holding one entry per CDR3 protein. Found here are some 800,000 distinct CDR3 sequences, 38% of them singletons; the top ten hold roughly 8.3%. V dropped 10 bases and J dropped 3; count of bases not matched to a gene: 9. CDR1 and CDR2 from the germline V gene are ENHRY and SYGVKD. The CDR3 has 15 residues. Ten or more counts support this clonotype.

This receptor was obtained from a man aged 18 to 29 with Graves' hyperthyroidism. Sequenced material: blood. The chain uses TRBV10-3 and TRBJ2-2; 9 bases agree with TRBD2. The DNA for the CDR3 is TGTGCCACGCAGACTAGCGGACCCTACACCGGGGAGCTGTTTTTT. Residues: CATQTSGPYTGELFF.